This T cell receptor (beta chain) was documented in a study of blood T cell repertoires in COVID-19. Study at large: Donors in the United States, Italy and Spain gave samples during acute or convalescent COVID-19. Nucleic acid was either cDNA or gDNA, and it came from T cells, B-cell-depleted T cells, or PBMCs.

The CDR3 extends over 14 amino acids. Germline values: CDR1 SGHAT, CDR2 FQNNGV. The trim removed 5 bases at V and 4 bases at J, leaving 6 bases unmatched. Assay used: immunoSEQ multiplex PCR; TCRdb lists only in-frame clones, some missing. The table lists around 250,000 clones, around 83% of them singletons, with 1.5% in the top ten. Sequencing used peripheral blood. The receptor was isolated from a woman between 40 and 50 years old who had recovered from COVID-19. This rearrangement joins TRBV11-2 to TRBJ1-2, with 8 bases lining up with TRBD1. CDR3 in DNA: TGTGCCAGCAGCCCAGGGACAGGTCCCTATGGCTACACCTTC. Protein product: CASSPGTGPYGYTF.